This passage covers 26 T cell receptor beta chains from one sample sequenced in a study of cytomegalovirus exposure and HLA in healthy donors (dated by TCRdb to the late 2010s). Libraries were made using the immunoSEQ multiplex PCR assay. For the multiplex PCR, a mixture combining 60 forward primers for TCR Vbeta segments and 13 reverse primers for TCR Jbeta segments was used. TCRdb's version of the immuneACCESS table is confined to in-frame rearrangements and falls short of the full clone set. An unresolved V gene accounts for under half of the shortfall where checked; the remainder is of unknown origin. The sample table on file contains about 35,000 clones. 4.5% of the sample is taken by the ten largest. The sequencing sample was made of PBMCs. The receptors come from a woman aged 40 to 55 in good health and CMV-seropositive.

The V gene is TRBV6-5, the J gene TRBJ1-2; D is unresolved. The CDR3 consists of 13 residues. The V and J ends lost 7 bases and 4 bases respectively, with 13 bases between them. The germline V gene encodes CDR1 MNHEY and CDR2 SVGAGI. The CDR3 protein is CASTSSGLYGYTF. The CDR3 DNA reads TGTGCCAGCACCTCCTCCGGACTCTATGGCTACACCTTC.

V usage is TRBV7-8 and J usage is TRBJ2-1; no firm D call. Germline CDR1 and CDR2: SGHVS and FQNEAQ. V was clipped by 4 bases and J by 0 bases, with 10 bases between them. CDR3 length equals 15 residues. The CDR3 DNA sequence: TGTGCCAGCAGCTCCCACCCGAGCTCCTACAATGAGCAGTTCTTC. It is translated as CASSSHPSSYNEQFF.

Comments on this clone: It is unclear where the CDR3 begins or ends on the DNA, so no DNA is shown, and the CDR3 is as TCRdb lists it. V and J are TRBV5-6 and TRBJ2-1; the table's D gene call, TRBD1, was not cross checked with the DNA. Both ends counted, the CDR3 spans 15 residues. CDR1 is SGHDT, CDR2 YYEEEE, per germline. The CDR3 loop is CASSLASQGLFWQFF.

V usage is TRBV28 and J usage is TRBJ2-2, with TRBD2 matching 7 bases. This CDR3 has 15 amino acids. The ends lost 6 bases at V and 4 bases at J; junction bases unmatched: 8. Germline V CDR1 and CDR2: MDHEN, SYDVKM. CDR3 DNA: TGTGCCAGCAGGTGGGGGAGGGCTGGCACCGGGGAGCTGTTTTTT. This encodes CASRWGRAGTGELFF.

The rearrangement links TRBV15 to TRBJ2-5; D not resolved. V was cut by 1 base and J by 4 bases, with 13 bases left in between. Per germline, CDR1 LNHNV and CDR2 YYDKDF (reference sequence). CDR3 length: 15 residues. The CDR3 sequence: CATSRVGPSRETQYF. The CDR3 DNA is TGTGCCACCAGCAGAGTGGGTCCTAGTCGAGAGACCCAGTACTTC.

The rearrangement uses TRBV6-1 and TRBJ1-1; D not resolved. Germline V lookup: CDR1 MNHNS, CDR2 SASEGT. V was cut by 2 bases and J by 5 bases, with 12 bases left in between. CDR3 size: 14 residues. Written as DNA, the CDR3 is TGTGCCAGCAGTGAAATCGTCGGGGAGACTGAAGCTTTCTTT. Its protein product is CASSEIVGETEAFF.

The chain uses TRBV19 and TRBJ2-1; D is ambiguous. V shed 2 bases and J shed 9 bases, with 11 bases lying between them. Germline V gives CDR1 LNHDA, CDR2 SQIVND (reference sequence). The length of the CDR3 is 13 residues. The CDR3 DNA reads as TGTGCCAGTAGTATAATAGGCGGATCTGAGCAGTTCTTC. Its protein is CASSIIGGSEQFF. Complete variable domain (other parts from reference TRBV19 and TRBJ2-1): DGGITQSPKYLFRKEGQNVTLSCEQNLNHDAMYWYRQDPGQGLRLIYYSQIVNDFQKGDIAEGYSVSREKKESFPLTVTSAQKNPTAFYLCASSIIGGSEQFFGPGTRLTVL.

The genes are TRBV4-1 and TRBJ2-7, with 11 nucleotides matching TRBD2. The CDR3 runs 16 residues. The J segment lost 2 bases and the V segment lost 1 base, leaving 4 bases of the junction unmatched. Germline lookup yields CDR1 MGHRA and CDR2 YSYEKL. CDR3 DNA: TGCGCCAGCAGCCAAGGGGGGGGACTAGCGGCCTACGAGCAGTACTTC. Its translation: CASSQGGGLAAYEQYF.

The V gene is TRBV11-1, the J gene TRBJ2-7; the match to TRBD1 covers 7 bases. This CDR3 is built from 15 residues. Trimming took 5 bases from V and 0 from J; bases not matched to a gene: 7. Per the germline V gene, CDR1 is SGHAT and CDR2 is FQDESV (reference sequence). The CDR3 is CASSQTGKDSYEQYF. The CDR3 nucleotides are TGTGCCAGCAGCCAGACAGGGAAGGACTCCTACGAGCAGTACTTC.

The J gene is TRBJ2-5, the V gene TRBV7-7; TRBD1 matches 7 bases. The CDR3 has 14 amino acids. V lost 5 bases and J lost 0; bases outside the gene matches: 3. Per the germline V gene, CDR1 is SSHAT and CDR2 is FNYEAQ (reference sequence). In DNA, the CDR3 is TGTGCCAGCAGCAGTGACAGGGACCAAGAGACCCAGTACTTC. It codes for CASSSDRDQETQYF. Full variable domain (outside the CDR3, taken from reference TRBV7-7 and TRBJ2-5): GAGVSQSPRYKVTKRGQDVTLRCDPISSHATLYWYQQALGQGPEFLTYFNYEAQPDKSGLPSDRFSAERPEGSISTLTIQRTEQRDSAMYRCASSSDRDQETQYFGPGTRLLVL.

This chain links TRBV19 with TRBJ1-4, with a tentative D call TRBD1 (6 bases). V gave up 8 bases and J gave up 3 bases, with 13 bases separating them. This CDR3 is built from 14 residues. The germline gives CDR1 LNHDA, CDR2 SQIVND (reference sequence). CDR3 protein: CASGRGRANEKLFF. The DNA for the CDR3 is TGTGCCAGTGGGCGGGGGCGGGCTAATGAAAAACTGTTTTTT.

J is TRBJ1-2 and V is TRBV9; 11 nucleotides agree with TRBD1. The V and J ends lost 0 bases and 7 bases, in that order; junction bases with no gene match: 11. Germline CDR1 reads SGDLS; CDR2 reads YYNGEE. There are 17 residues in the CDR3. Here the CDR3 reads CASSVEYRTGGTFGYTF. The CDR3 coding sequence is TGTGCCAGCAGCGTAGAGTATAGGACAGGGGGCACTTTTGGCTACACCTTC. The full variable domain, with the rest looked up from reference TRBV9 and TRBJ1-2, is DSGVTQTPKHLITATGQRVTLRCSPRSGDLSVYWYQQSLDQGLQFLIQYYNGEERAKGNILERFSAQQFPDLHSELNLSSLELGDSALYFCASSVEYRTGGTFGYTFGSGTRLTVV.

The rearrangement uses TRBV6-1 and TRBJ2-3, with D tentatively TRBD2 (6 bases). The CDR3 contains 14 residues. CDR1 and CDR2 (germline): MNHNS, SASEGT. With 6 bases removed from V and 2 bases from J, the gap between germline ends came to 12 bases. This chain's CDR3 is CASSPGLNTDTQYF. The CDR3 coding sequence is TGTGCCAGCAGCCCGGGACTTAACACAGATACGCAGTATTTT.

This chain uses TRBV6-6 with TRBJ2-1; 8 bases map to TRBD2. The CDR3 runs to 14 residues. In germline, CDR1 is MNHNY, CDR2 SVGAGI (reference sequence). The V and J ends lost 8 bases and 6 bases, in that order; junction bases with no gene match: 9. The CDR3 here is CASEGTRGGNEQFF. CDR3 nucleotides: TGTGCCAGCGAGGGGACTAGGGGGGGCAATGAGCAGTTCTTC.

The V and J genes are TRBV5-1 and TRBJ1-2, with 7 positions matching TRBD1. CDR1 is SGHRS, CDR2 YFSETQ, per germline. The CDR3 is 16 residues long. After removal of 0 bases from V and 0 bases from J, the junction contained 5 bases not matched to a gene. This CDR3 is CASSLDPGGANYGYTF. The CDR3 DNA reads TGCGCCAGCAGCTTGGATCCAGGGGGAGCTAACTATGGCTACACCTTC.

The chain combines TRBV5-1 with TRBJ2-2; a possible D gene is TRBD2 (7 bases). CDR1 is SGHRS, CDR2 YFSETQ, per germline. The CDR3 length is 16 residues. Deletions cut 0 bases from V and 4 bases from J, with 13 bases between. The CDR3 region is CASSLDGGQVTGELFF. CDR3 in DNA: TGCGCCAGCAGCTTGGACGGGGGGCAAGTCACCGGGGAGCTGTTTTTT. Using reference TRBV5-1 and TRBJ2-2 for the parts outside the CDR3, the full variable domain is KAGVTQTPRYLIKTRGQQVTLSCSPISGHRSVSWYQQTPGQGLQFLFEYFSETQRNKGNFPGRFSGRQFSNSRSEMNVSTLELGDSALYLCASSLDGGQVTGELFFGEGSRLTVL.

V usage is TRBV27 and J usage is TRBJ2-2, with 10 bases aligning to TRBD2. The CDR3 totals 18 residues. Germline lookup yields CDR1 MNHEY and CDR2 SMNVEV (reference sequence). The V gene end was trimmed by 5 bases and the J gene end by 2 bases; junction bases not matched to a gene: 11. CDR3 region: CASSRWASGSLNTGELFF. CDR3 coding DNA: TGTGCCAGCAGTCGGTGGGCTAGCGGGAGTCTAAACACCGGGGAGCTGTTTTTT.

The chain recombines TRBV19 with TRBJ2-1, with TRBD1 matching over 8 bases. The CDR3 has 16 amino acids. V was pared by 5 bases and J by 4 bases, with 10 bases of the junction left unmatched. Germline-derived CDR1 and CDR2 are LNHDA and SQIVND (reference sequence). This CDR3 is CASSGRTGPGYNEQFF. CDR3 nucleotides: TGTGCCAGTAGTGGACGGACAGGGCCGGGGTACAATGAGCAGTTCTTC.

The chain uses TRBV5-4 and TRBJ2-5; 8 nucleotides agree with TRBD2. This CDR3 region has 15 residues. Germline CDR1 reads SGHNT; CDR2 reads YYREEE (reference sequence). J gave up 5 bases and V 3 bases, and 9 bases lay outside the gene matches. CDR3 sequence: CASSSNRGGPETQYF. CDR3 in DNA: TGTGCCAGCAGCTCAAATCGGGGGGGCCCGGAGACCCAGTACTTC.

The chain is built from TRBV6-6 and TRBJ1-1, with D maybe TRBD1 (6 bases). The CDR3 runs 14 residues. V was cut by 2 bases and J by 1 base, with 8 bases left in between. Per the germline V gene, CDR1 is MNHNY and CDR2 is SVGAGI (reference sequence). The CDR3 region is CASSYGGRNTEAFF. CDR3 nucleotides: TGTGCCAGCAGTTACGGGGGCCGGAACACTGAAGCTTTCTTT.

The chain joins TRBV13 to TRBJ2-7; 10 nucleotides match TRBD2. After removal of 5 bases from V and 2 bases from J, the junction contained 12 bases not matched to a gene. The CDR3 sequence is 17 residues long. The germline CDR1 and CDR2 sequences are PRHDT and FYEKMQ (reference sequence). CDR3 DNA: TGTGCCAGCAGCCATGCCGGGCTAGCGGGGGCCGCCTACGAGCAGTACTTC. This sequence encodes CASSHAGLAGAAYEQYF.

The chain joins TRBV2 to TRBJ1-4; D not certain. Between the trimmed V and J ends, which lost 8 bases and 4 bases, there was a span of 17 bases. In germline, CDR1 is SNHLY, CDR2 FYNNEI. The CDR3 has 15 residues. The CDR3 DNA is TGTGCCAGCTCTCCATTGACCGAGGGTAATGAAAAACTGTTTTTT. It encodes CASSPLTEGNEKLFF.

This chain uses TRBV6-1 with TRBJ1-2, with D possibly being TRBD1 (5 bases). The CDR3 contains 13 residues. Trimming took off 5 bases at V and 4 bases at J, with 11 bases between the two ends. Germline V gene sequence: CDR1 MNHNS, CDR2 SASEGT. The DNA of the CDR3 is TGTGCCAGCAGTAGCGACAGAGCCTATGGCTACACCTTC. The encoded protein is CASSSDRAYGYTF.

The rearrangement links TRBV10-3 to TRBJ1-1, with a tentative D call TRBD1 (6 bases). CDR1 is ENHRY, CDR2 SYGVKD, per germline. V lost 5 bases to trimming and J lost 1 base, with 17 bases between them. CDR3 length: 16 amino acids. The CDR3 coding sequence is TGTGCCATCAGTCCGGGACAAGGGTTGGGGAACACTGAAGCTTTCTTT. Its protein is CAISPGQGLGNTEAFF.

The rearrangement uses TRBV18 and TRBJ2-1; TRBD2 matches at 8 bases. With 0 bases clipped from V and 2 bases from J, the junction kept 3 bases outside the gene matches. Germline CDR1 is KGHSH and CDR2 is LQKENI. The CDR3 loop spans 16 amino acids. The CDR3 coding sequence is TGTGCCAGCTCACCACCGTCGGGAGGGACCTACAATGAGCAGTTCTTC. Its translation is CASSPPSGGTYNEQFF.

The V call is TRBV5-4, the J call TRBJ2-7; no firm D call. Trimming took off 4 bases at V and 2 bases at J, with 4 bases between the two ends. This CDR3 has 11 residues. Germline V gives CDR1 SGHNT, CDR2 YYREEE (reference sequence). The CDR3 spells CASSPPYEQYF. For the CDR3, the DNA is TGTGCCAGCAGCCCTCCCTACGAGCAGTACTTC.